This T cell receptor (beta chain) stems from a study of vaccination and CD4 T cells after COVID-19. Time point here: late sampling 161 to 241 days after vaccination in a few convalescent patients. Regarding treatment: roughly 10-day PBMC culture with coronavirus spike peptide pools or control peptides (ViraFEST assay). At the Johns Hopkins FTIC core, DNA taken from cultured CD4+ T cells was sequenced by way of the Oncomine TCR Beta short-read assay. A single record per CDR3 protein comes from TCRdb applying MiXCR to the PCR reads. Here the sample spans about 25,000 distinct CDR3 sequences, around 28% being singletons. CDR1 and CDR2 (germline): SGHTA, FQGNSA. V shed 5 bases, J shed 6 bases, and the junction held 16 bases outside the gene matches. The CDR3 extends over 17 amino acids. As for this clonotype: What it binds is unknown.

Sequenced material: CD4+ T cells from blood, cultured in vitro, taken about 7 months after SARS-CoV-2 vaccination. The chain carries TRBV7-2 and TRBJ2-7; TRBD2 matches 10 bases. This TCR was sampled from a human donor who had recovered from COVID-19. The CDR3 reads CASSNLLVSGRLGEQYF. For the CDR3, the DNA is TGTGCCAGCAGCAACTTGTTAGTTAGCGGGAGGTTAGGCGAGCAGTACTTC.